This section outlines one T cell receptor beta chain sequence together with its context. Sequenced by immunoSEQ multiplex PCR; TCRdb stores in-frame clones only, minus some. The table lists 50,000 to 65,000 clones, around four fifths of them singletons. These data come from a study of blood T cell repertoires in COVID-19. Germline values: CDR1 SGHTA, CDR2 FQGNSA. The trim removed 2 bases at V and 6 bases at J, leaving 2 bases unmatched. The CDR3 contains 13 residues. This TCR was sampled from a woman between 45 and 65 years old with active or convalescent COVID-19. The gene calls are TRBV7-2 and TRBJ1-2, with 8 positions matching TRBD1. The sample was peripheral blood. The CDR3 sequence is CASSLQGAHGYTF. DNA for the CDR3: TGTGCCAGCAGCTTACAGGGGGCGCATGGCTACACCTTC.